The present TCR beta chain was sequenced within a study of OX40 agonist ivuxolimab in advanced cancers. General observations from the study: Antigen specificity of clonally expanded peripheral T cells was not established.

With regard to this clone: Its antigen is not known.

Prior autoimmune disease or systemic immunosuppression barred patients. TCRdb's copy holds only in-frame clones and misses some; the assay was immunoSEQ multiplex PCR. The sample carries fewer than 35,000 clones, over 85% recorded once. The specimen was CD4+ or CD8+ T cells sorted from blood, collected in a trial of the OX40 agonist ivuxolimab. The origin of this receptor is an adult with an advanced solid tumor such as melanoma, head and neck, liver or kidney cancer.

The CDR3 sequence is CASSQVGLAGGFGNEQFF. The DNA of the CDR3 is TGCGCCAGCAGCCAAGTTGGTCTAGCGGGAGGTTTCGGCAATGAGCAGTTCTTC. The chain employs TRBV4-1 and TRBJ2-1, with TRBD2 matching 11 bases. With 1 base clipped from V and 6 bases from J, the junction kept 11 bases outside the gene matches. The CDR3 is 18 residues long. CDR1 and CDR2 (germline): MGHRA, YSYEKL.